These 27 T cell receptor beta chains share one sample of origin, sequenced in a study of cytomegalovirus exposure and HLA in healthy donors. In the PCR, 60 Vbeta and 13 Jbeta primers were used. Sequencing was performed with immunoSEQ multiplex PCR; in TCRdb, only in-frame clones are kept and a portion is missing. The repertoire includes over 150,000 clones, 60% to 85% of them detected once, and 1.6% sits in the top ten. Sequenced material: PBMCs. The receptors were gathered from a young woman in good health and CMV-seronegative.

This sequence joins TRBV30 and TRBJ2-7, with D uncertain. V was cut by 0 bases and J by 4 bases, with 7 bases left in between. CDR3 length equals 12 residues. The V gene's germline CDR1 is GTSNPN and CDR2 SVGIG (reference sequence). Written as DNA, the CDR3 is TGTGCCTGGAGTGTAAACGGGTACGAGCAGTACTTC. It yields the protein CAWSVNGYEQYF.

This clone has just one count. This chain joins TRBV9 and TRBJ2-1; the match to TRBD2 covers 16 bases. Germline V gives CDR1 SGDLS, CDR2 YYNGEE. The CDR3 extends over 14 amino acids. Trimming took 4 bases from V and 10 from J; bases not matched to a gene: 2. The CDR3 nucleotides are TGTGCCAGCAGCCTGGGACTAGCGGGGGGGGAGCAGTTCTTC. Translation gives CASSLGLAGGEQFF. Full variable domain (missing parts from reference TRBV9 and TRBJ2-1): DSGVTQTPKHLITATGQRVTLRCSPRSGDLSVYWYQQSLDQGLQFLIQYYNGEERAKGNILERFSAQQFPDLHSELNLSSLELGDSALYFCASSLGLAGGEQFFGPGTRLTVL.

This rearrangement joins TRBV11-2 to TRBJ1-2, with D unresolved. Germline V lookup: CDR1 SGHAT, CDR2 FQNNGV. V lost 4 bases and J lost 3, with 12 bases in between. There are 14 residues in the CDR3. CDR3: CASSSAGIDYGYTF. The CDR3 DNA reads TGTGCCAGCAGCTCCGCGGGAATAGACTATGGCTACACCTTC.

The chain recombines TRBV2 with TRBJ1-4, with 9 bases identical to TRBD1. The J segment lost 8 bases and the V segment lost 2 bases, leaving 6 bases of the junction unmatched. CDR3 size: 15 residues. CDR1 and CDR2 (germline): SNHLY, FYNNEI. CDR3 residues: CASSELGQGDEKLFF. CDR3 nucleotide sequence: TGTGCCAGCAGTGAATTGGGACAGGGAGACGAAAAACTGTTTTTT. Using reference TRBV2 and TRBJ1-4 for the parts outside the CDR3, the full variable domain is EPEVTQTPSHQVTQMGQEVILRCVPISNHLYFYWYRQILGQKVEFLVSFYNNEISEKSEIFDDQFSVERPDGSNFTLKIRSTKLEDSAMYFCASSELGQGDEKLFFGSGTQLSVL.

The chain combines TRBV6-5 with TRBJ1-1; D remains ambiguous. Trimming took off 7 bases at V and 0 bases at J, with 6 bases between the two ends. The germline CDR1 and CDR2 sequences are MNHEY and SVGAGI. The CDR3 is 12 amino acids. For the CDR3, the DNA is TGTGCCAGCAAAAACATGAACACTGAAGCTTTCTTT. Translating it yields CASKNMNTEAFF.

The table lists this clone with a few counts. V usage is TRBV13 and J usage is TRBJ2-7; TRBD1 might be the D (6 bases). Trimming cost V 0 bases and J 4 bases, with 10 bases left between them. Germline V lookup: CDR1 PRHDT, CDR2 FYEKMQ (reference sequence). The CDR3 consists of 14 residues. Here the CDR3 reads CASSLGGADYEQYF. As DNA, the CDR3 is TGTGCCAGCAGCTTAGGGGGGGCCGATTACGAGCAGTACTTC.

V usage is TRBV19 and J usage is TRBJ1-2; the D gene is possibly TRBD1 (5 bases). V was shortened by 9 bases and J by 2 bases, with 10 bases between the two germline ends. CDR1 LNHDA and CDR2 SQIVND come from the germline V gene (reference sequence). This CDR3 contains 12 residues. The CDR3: CASSRVNYGYTF. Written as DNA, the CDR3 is TGTGCCAGCTCCAGGGTGAACTATGGCTACACCTTC.

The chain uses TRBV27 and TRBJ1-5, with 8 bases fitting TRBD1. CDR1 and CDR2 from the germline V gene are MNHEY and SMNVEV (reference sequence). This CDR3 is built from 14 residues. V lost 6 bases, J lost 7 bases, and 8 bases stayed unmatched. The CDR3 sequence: CASRSTGGGQPQHF. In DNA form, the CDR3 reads TGTGCCAGCAGATCCACAGGGGGAGGGCAGCCCCAGCATTTT.

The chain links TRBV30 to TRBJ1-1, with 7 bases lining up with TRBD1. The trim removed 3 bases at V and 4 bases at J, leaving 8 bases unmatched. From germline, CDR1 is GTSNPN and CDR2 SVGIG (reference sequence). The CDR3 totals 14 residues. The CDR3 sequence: CAWSRNRGLTEAFF. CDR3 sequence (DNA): TGTGCCTGGAGCCGAAACAGGGGTCTCACTGAAGCTTTCTTT.

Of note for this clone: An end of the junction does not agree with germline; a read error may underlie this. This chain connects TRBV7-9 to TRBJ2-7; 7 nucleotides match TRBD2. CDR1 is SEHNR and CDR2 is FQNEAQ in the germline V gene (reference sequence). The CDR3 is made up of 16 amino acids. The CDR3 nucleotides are TGTTCCAGCAGCGACTCCGGGACTATACTCTCCTACGAGCAGTACTTC. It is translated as CSSSDSGTILSYEQYF.

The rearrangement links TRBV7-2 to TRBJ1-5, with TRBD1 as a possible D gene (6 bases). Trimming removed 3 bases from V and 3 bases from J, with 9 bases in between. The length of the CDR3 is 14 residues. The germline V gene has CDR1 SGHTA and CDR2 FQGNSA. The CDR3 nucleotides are TGTGCCAGCAGCTTCACAGGGATCAATCAGCCCCAGCATTTT. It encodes CASSFTGINQPQHF.

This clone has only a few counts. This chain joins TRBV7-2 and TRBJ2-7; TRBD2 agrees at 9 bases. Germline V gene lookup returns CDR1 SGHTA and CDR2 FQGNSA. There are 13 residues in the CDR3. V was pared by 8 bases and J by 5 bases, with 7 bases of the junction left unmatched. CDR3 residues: CASEAGGTNEQYF. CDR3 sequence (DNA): TGTGCCAGCGAGGCGGGAGGGACGAACGAGCAGTACTTC. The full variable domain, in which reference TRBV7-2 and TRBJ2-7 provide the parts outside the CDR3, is GAGVSQSPSNKVTEKGKDVELRCDPISGHTALYWYRQSLGQGLEFLIYFQGNSAPDKSGLPSDRFSAERTGGSVSTLTIQRTQQEDSAVYLCASEAGGTNEQYFGPGTRLTVT.

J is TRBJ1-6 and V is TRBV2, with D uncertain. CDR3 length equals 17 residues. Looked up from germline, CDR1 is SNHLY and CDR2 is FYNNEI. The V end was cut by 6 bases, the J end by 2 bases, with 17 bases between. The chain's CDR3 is CASRGEGGRTYNSPLHF. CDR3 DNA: TGTGCCAGCAGGGGTGAGGGAGGGAGAACCTATAATTCACCCCTCCACTTT.

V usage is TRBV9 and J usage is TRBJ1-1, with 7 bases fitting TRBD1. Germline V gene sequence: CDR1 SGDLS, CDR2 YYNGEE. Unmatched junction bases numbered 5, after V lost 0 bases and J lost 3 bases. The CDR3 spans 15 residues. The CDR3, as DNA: TGTGCCAGCAGCGTAGGGGTAGGGGGCTACACTGAAGCTTTCTTT. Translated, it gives CASSVGVGGYTEAFF.

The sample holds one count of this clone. The CDR3 is CASSLALGAVGDEQYF. The CDR3, as DNA: TGTGCCAGCAGCTTAGCGTTGGGGGCGGTGGGGGACGAGCAGTACTTC. The chain combines TRBV7-2 with TRBJ2-7; a weak D match, TRBD1 (6 bases). CDR1 and CDR2 (germline): SGHTA, FQGNSA. V was cut by 0 bases and J by 5 bases, with 17 bases left in between. The CDR3 consists of 16 residues.

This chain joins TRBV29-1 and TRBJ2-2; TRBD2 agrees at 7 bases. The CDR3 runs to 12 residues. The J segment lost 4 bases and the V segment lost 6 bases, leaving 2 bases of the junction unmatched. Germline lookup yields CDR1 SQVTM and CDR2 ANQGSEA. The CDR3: CSVASGTGELFF. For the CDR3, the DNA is TGCAGCGTGGCTAGCGGCACCGGGGAGCTGTTTTTT.

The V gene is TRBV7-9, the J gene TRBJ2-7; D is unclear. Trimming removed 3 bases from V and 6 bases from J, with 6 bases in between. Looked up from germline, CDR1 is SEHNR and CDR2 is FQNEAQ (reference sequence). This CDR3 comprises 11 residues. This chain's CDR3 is CASSFVGEQYF. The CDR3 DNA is TGTGCCAGCAGCTTTGTCGGCGAGCAGTACTTC.

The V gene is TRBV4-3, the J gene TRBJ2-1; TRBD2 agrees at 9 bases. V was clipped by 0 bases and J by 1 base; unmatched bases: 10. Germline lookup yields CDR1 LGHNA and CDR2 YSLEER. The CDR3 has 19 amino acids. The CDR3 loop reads CASSQDLPSGAFSYNEQFF. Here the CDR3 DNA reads TGCGCCAGCAGCCAAGATCTCCCTAGCGGGGCCTTTTCCTACAATGAGCAGTTCTTC.

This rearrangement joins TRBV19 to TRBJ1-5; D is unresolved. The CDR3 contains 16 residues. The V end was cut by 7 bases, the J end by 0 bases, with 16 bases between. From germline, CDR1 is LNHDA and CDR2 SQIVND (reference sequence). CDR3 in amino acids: CASTPRIGDSNQPQHF. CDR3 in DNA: TGTGCCAGTACCCCCAGAATCGGGGATAGCAATCAGCCCCAGCATTTT.

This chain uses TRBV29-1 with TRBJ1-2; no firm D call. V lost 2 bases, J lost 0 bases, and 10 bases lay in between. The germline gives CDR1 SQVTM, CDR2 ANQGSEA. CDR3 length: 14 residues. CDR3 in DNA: TGCAGCGTTGAACTTTGGACTTCTAACTATGGCTACACCTTC. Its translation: CSVELWTSNYGYTF.

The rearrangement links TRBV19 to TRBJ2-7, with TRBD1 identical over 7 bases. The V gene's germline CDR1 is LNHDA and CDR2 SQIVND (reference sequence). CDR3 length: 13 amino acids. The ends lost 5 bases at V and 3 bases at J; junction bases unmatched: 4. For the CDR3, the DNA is TGTGCCAGTAGTCCACAGGGGATCTACGAGCAGTACTTC. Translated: CASSPQGIYEQYF.

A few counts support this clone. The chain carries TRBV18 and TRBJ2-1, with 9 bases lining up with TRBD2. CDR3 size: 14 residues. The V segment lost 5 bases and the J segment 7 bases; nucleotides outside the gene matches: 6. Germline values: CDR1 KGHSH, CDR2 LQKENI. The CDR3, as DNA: TGTGCCAGCTCAGTGGCGGGAGGGCCGAATGAGCAGTTCTTC. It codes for CASSVAGGPNEQFF.

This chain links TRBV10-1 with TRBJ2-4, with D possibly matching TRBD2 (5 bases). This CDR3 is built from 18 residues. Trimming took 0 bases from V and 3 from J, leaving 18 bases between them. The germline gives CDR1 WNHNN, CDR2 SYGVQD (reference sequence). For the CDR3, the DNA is TGCGCCAGCAGTGAGTCGATCGGGGAGTCGGTAGGCAAAAACATTCAGTACTTC. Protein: CASSESIGESVGKNIQYF.

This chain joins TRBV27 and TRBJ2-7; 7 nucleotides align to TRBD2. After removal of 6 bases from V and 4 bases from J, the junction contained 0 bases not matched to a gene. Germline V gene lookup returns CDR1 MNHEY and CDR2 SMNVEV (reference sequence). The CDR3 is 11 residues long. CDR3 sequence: CASRRGYEQYF. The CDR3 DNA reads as TGTGCCAGCAGGCGGGGGTACGAGCAGTACTTC.

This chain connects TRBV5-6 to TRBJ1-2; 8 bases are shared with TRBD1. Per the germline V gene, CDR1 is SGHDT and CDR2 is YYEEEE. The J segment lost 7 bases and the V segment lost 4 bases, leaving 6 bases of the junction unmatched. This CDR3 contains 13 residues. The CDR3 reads CASSTTGAVGYTF. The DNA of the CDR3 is TGTGCCAGCAGCACGACAGGGGCGGTTGGCTACACCTTC.

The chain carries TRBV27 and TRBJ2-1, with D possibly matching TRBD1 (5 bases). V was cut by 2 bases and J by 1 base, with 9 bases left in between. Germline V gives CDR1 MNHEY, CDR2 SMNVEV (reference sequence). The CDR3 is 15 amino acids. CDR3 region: CASSLDQGSYNEQFF. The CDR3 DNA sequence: TGTGCCAGCAGTTTAGATCAGGGTTCCTACAATGAGCAGTTCTTC.

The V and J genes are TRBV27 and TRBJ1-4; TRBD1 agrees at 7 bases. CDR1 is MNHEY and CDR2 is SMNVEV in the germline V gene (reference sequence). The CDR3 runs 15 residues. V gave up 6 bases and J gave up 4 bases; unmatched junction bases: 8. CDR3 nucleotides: TGTGCCAGCAGCTTCTACAGGGGTGGTAATGAAAAACTGTTTTTT. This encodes CASSFYRGGNEKLFF. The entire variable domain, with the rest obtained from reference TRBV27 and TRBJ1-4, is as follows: EAQVTQNPRYLITVTGKKLTVTCSQNMNHEYMSWYRQDPGLGLRQIYYSMNVEVTDKGDVPEGYKVSRKEKRNFPLILESPSPNQTSLYFCASSFYRGGNEKLFFGSGTQLSVL.